This T cell receptor (beta chain) was sequenced during a study of blood T cell repertoires in COVID-19. Study as a whole: From the United States, Italy and Spain came samples of acute and convalescent COVID-19.

This CDR3 spans 17 amino acids. Looked up from germline, CDR1 is SGHRS and CDR2 is YFSETQ. J was trimmed by 4 bases and V by 7 bases; bases with no gene match: 16. Seattle cases were enrolled at active infection and followed longitudinally. Authors' analysis steps: Amplification from reference gene primers served as the basis for estimated nucleated cell counts. The assay was immunoSEQ multiplex PCR, and TCRdb's table has in-frame clones only and misses some. The DNA was the basis for D and trimming; V, J and clone size are from that table. Of 35,000 to 40,000 clones listed, just under 75% are singletons.

Sample: peripheral blood. J is TRBJ2-7 and V is TRBV5-1; 11 bases fit TRBD2. The TCR originated in a man in his 70s with COVID-19, enrolled during active disease. CDR3 sequence reads: CASGVRGGLAEQYEQYF. The CDR3 nucleotides read TGCGCCAGCGGCGTTCGGGGGGGACTAGCGGAGCAATACGAGCAGTACTTC.